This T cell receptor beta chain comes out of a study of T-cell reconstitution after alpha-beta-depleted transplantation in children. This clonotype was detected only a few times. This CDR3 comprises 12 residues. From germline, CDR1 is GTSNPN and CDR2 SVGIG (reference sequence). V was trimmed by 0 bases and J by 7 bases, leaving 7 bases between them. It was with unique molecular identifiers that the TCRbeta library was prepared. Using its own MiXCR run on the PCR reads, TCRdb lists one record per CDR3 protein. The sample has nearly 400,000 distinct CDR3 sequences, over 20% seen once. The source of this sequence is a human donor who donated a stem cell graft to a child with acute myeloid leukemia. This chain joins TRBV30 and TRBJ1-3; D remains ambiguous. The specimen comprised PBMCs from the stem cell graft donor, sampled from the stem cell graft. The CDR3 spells CAWSVRRNTIYF. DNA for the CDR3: TGTGCCTGGAGTGTTCGACGGAACACCATATATTTT.